The 8 T cell receptor beta chains in this list originate from one sample, sequenced in a study of post-analysis software for immune sequencing data (dated by TCRdb to between 2014 and 2016). On the study overall, not on this receptor specifically: Patients showed significantly higher frequencies than controls for a handful of TRBV segments, among them TRBV5-6, TRBV5-1 and TRBV20-1.

The library relied on PCR. The reads were generated on an Illumina HiSeq 2500. To reduce PCR and sequencing biases, unique molecular identifiers were built into the TCR beta cDNA libraries. TCRdb passed the public sequencing reads through fastp at Q25 and MiXCR, retaining productive beta sequences. Every distinct CDR3 protein forms one entry, paired with its most common genes and DNA. Counted in this sample were fewer than 600,000 distinct CDR3 sequences; roughly 46% of them appeared once. The ten most abundant clones make up 12% of the sample. These receptors have no known antigen. Sequencing input: blood. Source of these receptors: a girl aged 10 to 17 with multiple sclerosis.

The gene calls are TRBV12-3 or TRBV12-4 and TRBJ2-7, with 12 bases lining up with TRBD2. V shed 4 bases, J shed 5 bases, and the junction held 15 bases outside the gene matches. The CDR3 is 18 amino acids. The CDR3 region is CASSSLSGLAGGDNEQYF. In nucleotides, the CDR3 is TGTGCCAGCAGTTCCTTAAGTGGCCTAGCGGGAGGGGACAACGAGCAGTACTTC.

The chain is built from TRBV6-4 and TRBJ2-1, with 12 bases identical to TRBD2. CDR3 length equals 20 residues. With 4 bases clipped from V and 2 bases from J, the junction kept 15 bases outside the gene matches. CDR1 and CDR2 from the germline V gene are MRHNA and SNTAGT. The CDR3 sequence is CASSAVGVPGLAGPYNEQFF. CDR3 nucleotide sequence: TGTGCCAGCAGTGCCGTGGGCGTCCCGGGACTAGCGGGCCCCTACAATGAGCAGTTCTTC.

This chain joins TRBV10-3 and TRBJ2-7, with 8 nucleotides matching TRBD1. Looked up from germline, CDR1 is ENHRY and CDR2 is SYGVKD. The ends lost 5 bases at V and 6 bases at J; junction bases unmatched: 6. The CDR3 consists of 13 residues. Written as DNA, the CDR3 is TGTGCCATCAGTTCCGGGACAGGTATCGAGCAGTACTTC. Residues: CAISSGTGIEQYF.

A few counts support this clonotype. The DNA of the CDR3 is TGCGCCAGCAGAAACGGACTAGCGGGAGTGAGTGAGCAGTTCTTC. Encoded protein: CASRNGLAGVSEQFF. The rearrangement uses TRBV10-2 and TRBJ2-1, with 13 bases identical to TRBD2. V was clipped by 6 bases and J by 9 bases; unmatched bases: 8. Germline V gene sequence: CDR1 WSHSY, CDR2 SAAADI. The CDR3 runs to 15 residues.

V and J are TRBV29-1 and TRBJ2-7, with unresolved D. V was clipped by 3 bases and J by 2 bases, with 8 bases between them. Germline V gene data show CDR1 as SQVTM and CDR2 as ANQGSEA. This CDR3 contains 12 residues. The CDR3 sequence: CSVDIGPYEQYF. Written as DNA, the CDR3 is TGCAGCGTTGATATTGGACCCTACGAGCAGTACTTC.

The chain links TRBV18 to TRBJ2-3, with TRBD2 as a possible D gene (6 bases). V was pared by 2 bases and J by 5 bases, with 14 bases between. The germline CDR1 and CDR2 sequences are KGHSH and LQKENI. The CDR3 is made up of 15 amino acids. The CDR3 loop reads CASSPMGGDGDTQYF. The CDR3 DNA reads TGTGCCAGCTCACCAATGGGCGGGGACGGAGATACGCAGTATTTT.

This clonotype came up a few times. The rearrangement links TRBV5-1 to TRBJ2-1; the match to TRBD1 covers 7 bases. The trim removed 8 bases at V and 4 bases at J, leaving 12 bases unmatched. The CDR3 length is 15 residues. Germline loops: CDR1 SGHRS, CDR2 YFSETQ. For the CDR3, the DNA is TGCGCCAGTTATACTACTTTGGGACAGTACAATGAGCAGTTCTTC. Translated: CASYTTLGQYNEQFF.

On this clonotype itself: Given a much more abundant clone one base away, this may be a read error. The V and J genes are TRBV29-1 and TRBJ2-6, with 8 bases that match TRBD1. Germline lookup yields CDR1 SQVTM and CDR2 ANQGSEA. CDR3 length: 19 amino acids. For the CDR3, the DNA is TGCTGCGTCTCCATTTATTTGACAGGGGCGTCCGGGCGGGCCAACGTCCTGACTTTC. Protein product: CCVSIYLTGASGRANVLTF. Full variable domain (remainder filled in from reference TRBV29-1 and TRBJ2-6): SAVISQKPSRDICQRGTSLTIQCQVDSQVTMMFWYRQQPGQSLTLIATANQGSEATYESGFVIDKFPISRPNLTFSTLTVSNMSPEDSSIYLCCVSIYLTGASGRANVLTFGAGSRLTVL.